These T cell receptor beta chains were read from a single sample in a study of T cell responses to AZD1222 COVID-19 vaccine. The table came from immunoSEQ multiplex PCR; TCRdb's copy has only in-frame clones and leaves some out. The table lists 100,000 to 150,000 clones, more than 65% of them singletons. Here the sequenced sample was peripheral blood, taken 28 days after the second AZD1222 dose. The source is an adult who received the AZD1222 COVID-19 vaccine. CDR3s include the opening cysteine and the closing phenylalanine or tryptophan. D genes are given only for firm matches. Clone size, where shown, is once, few, many, or a class for clones that have expanded.

d_call	v_call	j_call	clone_size	cdr3_nt	cdr3_aa
TRBD2	TRBV5-4	TRBJ2-5	NA	TGTGCCAGCAGCTTAGGTAGCGGGGGGGCAGTAGAGACCCAGTACTTC	CASSLGSGGAVETQYF
NA	TRBV28	TRBJ1-3	few	TGTGCCATCACCCCTTCGGGGGATTTGAAGGGAAACACCATATATTTT	CAITPSGDLKGNTIYF
NA	TRBV5-4	TRBJ1-6	NA	TGTGCCAGCAGTTCGCCTCGCGAGGGAGCGAATTCACCCCTCCACTTT	CASSSPREGANSPLHF
NA	TRBV7-2	TRBJ2-5	few	TGTGCCAGCACCCTATGGGGCAATGTTATCGGGACCCAGTACTTC	CASTLWGNVIGTQYF
NA	TRBV14	TRBJ2-7	NA	TGTGCCAGCAGCCAATACGTCACCTATTACGAGCAGTACTTC	CASSQYVTYYEQYF
NA	TRBV27	TRBJ2-5	NA	TGTGCCAGCAGCGGGACTTACCAGTACCAAGAGACCCAGTACTTC	CASSGTYQYQETQYF
NA	TRBV5-1	TRBJ1-5	NA	TGCGCCAGCAGCGTGGGGAGCGGTCAGCCCCAGCATTTT	CASSVGSGQPQHF
NA	TRBV9	TRBJ1-3	NA	TGTGCCAGCAGCGGACAGCTCCACTCTGGAAACACCATATATTTT	CASSGQLHSGNTIYF
NA	TRBV20-1	TRBJ2-4	NA	TGCAGTGCTAGTGCCAGCGGGGACAACAAAAACATTCAGTACTTC	CSASASGDNKNIQYF
TRBD1	TRBV2	TRBJ1-4	NA	TGTGCCAGCATCTCTGGACAGGGGACTGAAAAACTGTTTTTT	CASISGQGTEKLFF